The 20 T cell receptor beta chains presented below share a single source sample, sequenced in a study of CD8 T cells in ankylosing spondylitis. One entry per CDR3 protein results from TCRdb running MiXCR on the 5' RACE reads. The profile shows about 240,000 distinct CDR3 sequences, roughly 25% of them singletons. Sequencing was done on a sample of blood, either unsorted or a sorted T cell fraction (not recorded which). The receptors derive from a male donor with ankylosing spondylitis or in good health (not recorded which).

About this clonotype: With a much larger clone just one base away, this may be a read error. CDR3 DNA: TGTACCAGCAGTTTATTCGGGACTAGCGGGGCATATGGCAAAAACATTCAGTACTTC. Translation: CTSSLFGTSGAYGKNIQYF. The chain uses TRBV7-3 and TRBJ2-4; 13 nucleotides match TRBD2. Germline-derived CDR1 and CDR2 are SGHTA and FQGTGA. The CDR3 sequence is 19 residues long. Drawing the rest from reference TRBV7-3 and TRBJ2-4, the complete variable domain is GAGVSQTPSNKVTEKGKYVELRCDPISGHTALYWYRQSLGQGPEFLIYFQGTGAADDSGLPNDRFFAVRPEGSVSTLKIQRTERGDSAVYLCTSSLFGTSGAYGKNIQYFGAGTRLSVL.

The genes are TRBV7-2 and TRBJ2-3, with no clear D. With 5 bases removed from V and 9 bases from J, the gap between germline ends came to 12 bases. The CDR3 has 12 residues. Germline V CDR1 and CDR2: SGHTA, FQGNSA. CDR3 protein: CASSGFRRTQYF. CDR3 sequence (DNA): TGTGCCAGCAGCGGATTTCGTAGGACGCAGTATTTT.

In this sample, this clonotype turned up a few times. The chain links TRBV5-5 to TRBJ2-7; D not certain. Germline V gives CDR1 SGHKS, CDR2 YYEKEE (reference sequence). V was shortened by 4 bases and J by 5 bases, with 10 bases between the two germline ends. CDR3 size: 12 residues. In nucleotides, the CDR3 is TGTGCCAGCAGCCCACGCAGGAACGAGCAGTACTTC. It yields the protein CASSPRRNEQYF.

In its sample, this clonotype was seen many times. The genes are TRBV5-6 and TRBJ2-1; 10 positions match TRBD2. This CDR3 region has 17 residues. The J segment lost 2 bases and the V segment lost 6 bases, leaving 11 bases of the junction unmatched. Germline-derived CDR1 and CDR2 are SGHDT and YYEEEE. The CDR3 here is CASTPLETSGAYNEQFF. In nucleotides, the CDR3 is TGTGCCAGCACCCCCTTGGAAACTAGCGGGGCCTACAATGAGCAGTTCTTC.

The CDR3 DNA is TGCAGTGCTGGGGGACAGGGGGCGAATACGCAGTATTTT. This gives the protein CSAGGQGANTQYF. The chain is built from TRBV20-1 and TRBJ2-3; 12 positions match TRBD1. CDR1 is DFQATT, CDR2 SNEGSKA, per germline (reference sequence). There are 13 residues in the CDR3. V lost 5 bases and J lost 7; bases outside the gene matches: 4.

The chain links TRBV7-3 to TRBJ2-3, with 10 nucleotides matching TRBD2. The V and J ends lost 5 bases and 4 bases, in that order; junction bases with no gene match: 9. From germline, CDR1 is SGHTA and CDR2 FQGTGA. The CDR3 loop spans 16 amino acids. CDR3 protein: CASSPDGTSVADTQYF. In nucleotides, the CDR3 is TGTGCCAGCAGCCCGGACGGGACTAGCGTTGCAGATACGCAGTATTTT.

This clonotype was found once. The chain is built from TRBV7-2 and TRBJ2-1; weak D call: TRBD1 (6 bases). The CDR3 totals 14 residues. Germline CDR1 reads SGHTA; CDR2 reads FQGNSA. Trimming removed 2 bases at V and 7 bases at J, with 12 bases between. The CDR3 sequence: CASSLTGSGNEQFF. The CDR3 region has the DNA TGTGCCAGCAGCTTAACAGGGAGCGGTAATGAGCAGTTCTTC. Full variable domain (missing parts from reference TRBV7-2 and TRBJ2-1): GAGVSQSPSNKVTEKGKDVELRCDPISGHTALYWYRQSLGQGLEFLIYFQGNSAPDKSGLPSDRFSAERTGGSVSTLTIQRTQQEDSAVYLCASSLTGSGNEQFFGPGTRLTVL.

This clonotype was detected a few times. The gene calls are TRBV20-1 and TRBJ2-3; D unresolved. Trimming removed 4 bases from V and 4 bases from J, with 18 bases in between. This CDR3 contains 15 residues. CDR1 is DFQATT, CDR2 SNEGSKA, per germline (reference sequence). The CDR3 protein is CSANPRARLPDTQYF. The CDR3 DNA sequence: TGCAGTGCTAACCCTCGGGCCCGACTCCCAGATACGCAGTATTTT.

Many counts were recorded for this clonotype. The CDR3 here is CAISGTGQKHGYTF. The CDR3 region has the DNA TGTGCCATCAGCGGGACAGGGCAAAAACATGGCTACACCTTC. The gene calls are TRBV10-3 and TRBJ1-2; 9 nucleotides line up with TRBD1. CDR1 and CDR2 from the germline V gene are ENHRY and SYGVKD. Losses at the gene ends were 6 bases for V and 6 bases for J; bases not matched to a gene: 8. This CDR3 is built from 14 residues.

The rearrangement joins TRBV18 to TRBJ2-5, with 14 nucleotides matching TRBD2. Germline V gene sequence: CDR1 KGHSH, CDR2 LQKENI. This CDR3 contains 18 residues. Trimming took 4 bases from V and 2 from J; bases not matched to a gene: 9. The CDR3 spells CASSQGLAGGQRQETQYF. The CDR3 bases are TGTGCCAGCTCACAAGGACTAGCGGGGGGACAGAGACAAGAGACCCAGTACTTC.

In its sample, this clonotype was seen many times. The V and J genes are TRBV29-1 and TRBJ1-1; 8 nucleotides match TRBD1. This CDR3 has 12 amino acids. Unmatched junction bases numbered 3, after V lost 5 bases and J lost 4 bases. Germline CDR1 SQVTM, CDR2 ANQGSEA. In DNA form, the CDR3 reads TGCAGCGTTACACAGGGGGGCACTGAAGCTTTCTTT. Translated, it gives CSVTQGGTEAFF.

The J gene is TRBJ2-7, the V gene TRBV20-1, with D unresolved. Trimming stripped 0 bases from V and 2 bases from J, with 8 bases between. CDR3 length equals 13 residues. CDR1 and CDR2 from the germline V gene are DFQATT and SNEGSKA (reference sequence). The CDR3 DNA reads as TGCAGTGCTAGAGAGAGGTGGGCCTACGAGCAGTACTTC. This encodes CSARERWAYEQYF.

V is TRBV5-1 and J is TRBJ2-5; the D gene could be TRBD1 or TRBD2 (6 bases each). The CDR3 contains 13 residues. Germline CDR1 SGHRS, CDR2 YFSETQ. V was pared by 5 bases and J by 4 bases, with 12 bases between. The CDR3 nucleotides are TGCGCCAGCAGTCAACAGGGAGGAGAGACCCAGTACTTC. Amino acids: CASSQQGGETQYF.

As for this clonotype: One junction end does not reproduce the germline sequence, and a read error may be involved. The gene calls are TRBV11-3 and TRBJ2-5; TRBD1 matches 7 bases. Looked up from germline, CDR1 is SGHNT and CDR2 is YENEEA. The CDR3 is 14 residues long. CDR3 sequence: CASSTRQGQGTQYF. The CDR3 coding sequence is TGTGCCAGCAGCACCCGACAGGGCCAAGGGACCCAGTACTTC. The complete variable domain, with remaining parts taken from reference TRBV11-3 and TRBJ2-5, reads EAGVVQSPRYKIIEKKQPVAFWCNPISGHNTLYWYLQNLGQGPELLIRYENEEAVDDSQLPKDRFSAERLKGVDSTLKIQPAELGDSAVYLCASSTRQGQGTQYFGPGTRLLVL.

This chain connects TRBV7-9 to TRBJ2-6, with D unresolved. The germline gives CDR1 SEHNR, CDR2 FQNEAQ (reference sequence). This CDR3 is 14 amino acids long. Trimming took off 2 bases at V and 4 bases at J, with 6 bases between the two ends. The CDR3: CASSLSAGANVLTF. Here the CDR3 DNA reads TGTGCCAGCAGCTTATCAGCCGGGGCCAACGTCCTGACTTTC.

This clonotype was observed at least ten times. This chain connects TRBV20-1 to TRBJ1-5; D not certain. The germline V and J ends were trimmed by 6 bases and 1 base, with 7 bases remaining between them. CDR3 length equals 12 residues. Germline V gives CDR1 DFQATT, CDR2 SNEGSKA (reference sequence). The CDR3 nucleotides read TGCAGTGCGAGTGAAAGCAATCAGCCCCAGCATTTT. This codes for CSASESNQPQHF.

This clonotype showed up just a few times. This chain uses TRBV30 with TRBJ2-3, with D maybe TRBD2 (5 bases). The CDR3 length is 14 residues. V dropped 5 bases and J dropped 2 bases, with 14 bases sitting between them. Per the germline V gene, CDR1 is GTSNPN and CDR2 is SVGIG (reference sequence). The chain's CDR3 is CAWADWSFTDTQYF. The CDR3 DNA reads as TGTGCCTGGGCGGACTGGAGCTTCACAGATACGCAGTATTTT.

This clonotype was seen a handful of times. The chain is built from TRBV20-1 and TRBJ2-1; TRBD1 matches 10 bases. V lost 6 bases, J lost 1 base, and 6 bases stayed unmatched. Per germline, CDR1 DFQATT and CDR2 SNEGSKA (reference sequence). The CDR3 is made up of 15 amino acids. The CDR3 DNA follows: TGCAGTGCCAAGGGACAGGGGAGGTCCTACAATGAGCAGTTCTTC. Translating gives CSAKGQGRSYNEQFF.

The chain combines TRBV20-1 with TRBJ1-2, with D possibly matching TRBD1 (5 bases). CDR3 size: 12 residues. The V end was cut by 8 bases, the J end by 5 bases, with 15 bases between. Germline V gene sequence: CDR1 DFQATT, CDR2 SNEGSKA (reference sequence). The CDR3 bases are TGCAGTCCGGGGCAGACAACTTATGGCTACACCTTC. Protein product: CSPGQTTYGYTF.

At least ten counts were recorded for this clonotype. The chain combines TRBV28 with TRBJ2-7; TRBD1 aligns across 8 bases. There are 15 residues in the CDR3. CDR1 MDHEN and CDR2 SYDVKM come from the germline V gene. Germline trimming cut 5 bases from V and 7 bases from J; bases unmatched to any gene: 13. CDR3 in DNA: TGTGCCAGCAGTCCCCTCGGGACAGGACGAGGGGAGCAGTACTTC. This gives the protein CASSPLGTGRGEQYF. The full variable domain, its missing parts supplied by reference TRBV28 and TRBJ2-7, is DVKVTQSSRYLVKRTGEKVFLECVQDMDHENMFWYRQDPGLGLRLIYFSYDVKMKEKGDIPEGYSVSREKKERFSLILESASTNQTSMYLCASSPLGTGRGEQYFGPGTRLTVT.